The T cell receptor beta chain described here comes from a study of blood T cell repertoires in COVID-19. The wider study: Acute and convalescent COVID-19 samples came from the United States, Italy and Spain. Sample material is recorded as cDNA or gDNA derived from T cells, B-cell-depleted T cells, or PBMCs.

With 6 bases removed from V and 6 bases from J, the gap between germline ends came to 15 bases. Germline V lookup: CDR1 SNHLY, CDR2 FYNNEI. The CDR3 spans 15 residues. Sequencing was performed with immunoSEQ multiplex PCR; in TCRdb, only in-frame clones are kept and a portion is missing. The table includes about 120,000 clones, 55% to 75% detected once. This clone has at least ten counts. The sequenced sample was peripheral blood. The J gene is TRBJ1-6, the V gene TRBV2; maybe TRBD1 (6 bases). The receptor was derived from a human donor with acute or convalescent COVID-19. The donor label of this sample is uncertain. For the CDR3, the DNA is TGTGCCAGCAGGGAGGACAGAGGATCTAATTCACCCCTCCACTTT. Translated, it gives CASREDRGSNSPLHF. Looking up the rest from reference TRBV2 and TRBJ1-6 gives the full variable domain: EPEVTQTPSHQVTQMGQEVILRCVPISNHLYFYWYRQILGQKVEFLVSFYNNEISEKSEIFDDQFSVERPDGSNFTLKIRSTKLEDSAMYFCASREDRGSNSPLHFGNGTRLTVT.